A single sample gave rise to the 21 T cell receptor beta chains below, sequenced in a study of T cell repertoires in cytomegalovirus infection. Each CDR3 protein gets one entry after TCRdb re-called the reads with MiXCR. Of roughly 230,000 distinct CDR3 sequences in the sample, about 12% were seen once. The sample consisted of PBMCs. The receptors were gathered from a human donor in good health (CMV status not recorded). Some clones in this sample may be carry-over from other donors' samples.

The V call is TRBV19, the J call TRBJ1-3; D not resolved. With 1 base removed from V and 4 bases from J, the gap between germline ends came to 8 bases. The germline V gene has CDR1 LNHDA and CDR2 SQIVND (reference sequence). The CDR3 covers 14 residues. The CDR3 is CASSIGESGNTIYF. The CDR3 DNA reads TGTGCCAGTAGTATAGGGGAGTCCGGAAACACCATATATTTT.

The chain uses TRBV9 and TRBJ2-7; 9 nucleotides agree with TRBD2. The CDR3 covers 16 residues. From germline, CDR1 is SGDLS and CDR2 YYNGEE. The V segment lost 4 bases and the J segment 6 bases; nucleotides outside the gene matches: 14. CDR3 amino acids: CASSPRESGGYSEQYF. The DNA for the CDR3 is TGTGCCAGCAGCCCCCGAGAAAGCGGGGGGTACAGCGAGCAGTACTTC.

Ten or more counts support this clonotype. The J gene is TRBJ2-1, the V gene TRBV6-2 or TRBV6-3, with 9 bases aligning to TRBD2. The CDR3 sequence is 14 residues long. V shed 8 bases and J 7 bases; nucleotides not matched to a gene: 9. Germline V gene data show CDR1 as MNHEY and CDR2 as SVGEGT. The CDR3 spells CASVTPSGNNEQFF. As DNA, the CDR3 is TGTGCCAGCGTCACCCCTAGCGGGAATAATGAGCAGTTCTTC.

This clonotype occurred many times. The gene calls are TRBV7-6 and TRBJ2-3; D is ambiguous. Germline lookup yields CDR1 SGHVS and CDR2 FNYEAQ. The CDR3 is 12 residues long. Trimming took off 5 bases at V and 4 bases at J, with 7 bases between the two ends. This CDR3 is CASSQPADTQYF. CDR3 coding DNA: TGTGCCAGCAGCCAACCCGCAGATACGCAGTATTTT.

This rearrangement joins TRBV6-6 to TRBJ2-7; 7 bases are shared with TRBD2. V dropped 5 bases and J dropped 10; count of bases not matched to a gene: 14. This CDR3 is 14 amino acids long. Germline values: CDR1 MNHNY, CDR2 SVGAGI (reference sequence). The CDR3 is CASSDLAEVGDQYF. CDR3 bases: TGTGCCAGCAGTGACCTAGCGGAGGTGGGCGATCAGTACTTC.

This clonotype was seen a handful of times. J is TRBJ2-3 and V is TRBV7-9, with D tentatively TRBD1 or TRBD2 (5 bases each). This CDR3 is built from 16 residues. V lost 6 bases and J lost 2, with 18 bases in between. Germline CDR1 is SEHNR and CDR2 is FQNEAQ (reference sequence). CDR3 coding DNA: TGTGCCAGCAGAGAAGGGGTAGCGCCGAACACAGATACGCAGTATTTT. Translated, it gives CASREGVAPNTDTQYF.

The table lists this clonotype with many counts. The chain employs TRBV7-2 and TRBJ2-7, with TRBD2 matching over 7 bases. Germline V gene data show CDR1 as SGHTA and CDR2 as FQGNSA. The CDR3 consists of 15 residues. The J segment lost 0 bases and the V segment lost 0 bases, leaving 2 bases of the junction unmatched. The CDR3 coding sequence is TGTGCCAGCAGCTTAGCTGGCGGGAGCTCCTACGAGCAGTACTTC. Protein sequence: CASSLAGGSSYEQYF.

This clonotype was recorded at least ten times. The chain uses TRBV7-2 and TRBJ1-3, with D maybe TRBD1 (6 bases). Trimming shortened V by 5 bases and J by 0 bases, and 11 bases separated the two germline ends. Germline assignment: CDR1 SGHTA and CDR2 FQGNSA. This CDR3 spans 15 amino acids. The CDR3 bases are TGTGCCAGCAGCATGGACAGTAGCTCTGGAAACACCATATATTTT. Encoded protein: CASSMDSSSGNTIYF.

The rearrangement uses TRBV11-2 and TRBJ2-2, with TRBD2 matching 9 bases. The V segment lost 7 bases and the J segment 5 bases; nucleotides outside the gene matches: 2. This CDR3 is 13 amino acids long. Per the germline V gene, CDR1 is SGHAT and CDR2 is FQNNGV. Here the CDR3 reads CASTTSGTGELFF. The CDR3 DNA sequence: TGTGCCAGCACCACTAGCGGGACCGGGGAGCTGTTTTTT.

There are many counts of this clonotype. The V call is TRBV6-2 or TRBV6-3, the J call TRBJ2-1; 14 bases fit TRBD2. The CDR3 runs 14 residues. V lost 11 bases, J lost 6 bases, and 6 bases stayed unmatched. Germline values: CDR1 MNHEY, CDR2 SVGEGT. The CDR3 reads CAVMTSGGANEQFF. In DNA form, the CDR3 reads TGTGCCGTCATGACTAGCGGGGGGGCCAATGAGCAGTTCTTC.

This clonotype was seen repeatedly, ten times or more. The chain uses TRBV4-1 and TRBJ2-2; no definite D call. The CDR3 has 15 residues. Germline V gene lookup returns CDR1 MGHRA and CDR2 YSYEKL. Trimming left V 0 bases short and J 5 bases short, with 10 bases between. CDR3 loop: CASSQDMAVTGELFF. The CDR3 bases are TGCGCCAGCAGCCAAGATATGGCGGTGACCGGGGAGCTGTTTTTT.

This clonotype was counted at least ten times. The genes are TRBV4-1 and TRBJ1-5; D is possibly TRBD1 (5 bases). The germline V and J ends were trimmed by 0 bases and 7 bases, with 16 bases remaining between them. The germline V gene encodes CDR1 MGHRA and CDR2 YSYEKL. The CDR3 covers 16 residues. The CDR3 spells CASSQDLGRDEQPQHF. DNA of the CDR3: TGCGCCAGCAGCCAAGATCTGGGCAGGGATGAGCAGCCCCAGCATTTT.

The chain has TRBV20-1 and TRBJ2-7; possible D gene TRBD2, 5 bases. The CDR3 length is 14 residues. The ends were cut back, 1 base at V and 4 bases at J, with 14 bases in the middle. CDR1 and CDR2 from the germline V gene are DFQATT and SNEGSKA (reference sequence). CDR3: CSARVGLGMYEQYF. The CDR3 DNA follows: TGCAGTGCTAGAGTCGGACTGGGAATGTACGAGCAGTACTTC.

This chain connects TRBV27 to TRBJ2-3, with D uncertain. Germline values: CDR1 MNHEY, CDR2 SMNVEV (reference sequence). V shed 3 bases and J shed 4 bases, with 14 bases lying between them. The CDR3 is made up of 15 amino acids. Written as DNA, the CDR3 is TGTGCCAGCAGTTTTATAGCAGAAGAACCAGATACGCAGTATTTT. Its protein is CASSFIAEEPDTQYF.

J is TRBJ2-5 and V is TRBV10-3; 8 nucleotides align to TRBD2. The CDR3 has 14 amino acids. Germline CDR1 ENHRY, CDR2 SYGVKD. V was clipped by 6 bases and J by 3 bases; unmatched bases: 6. The CDR3: CAISHGLAEETQYF. The CDR3 DNA reads TGTGCCATCAGCCACGGACTAGCCGAAGAGACCCAGTACTTC.

With regard to this clonotype: A junction boundary mismatches the germline segment, possibly from a read error. This chain connects TRBV6-1 to TRBJ2-5; 9 positions match TRBD1. CDR1 is MNHNS and CDR2 is SASEGT in the germline V gene. The CDR3 is 15 residues long. The CDR3 bases are TGTGCCAGCAGCGAAGGACAGGGGAGGCAAGAGACCCAGTACTTC. Protein: CASSEGQGRQETQYF.

Here the CDR3 reads CASTNGGTNTGELFF. CDR3 in DNA: TGTGCCAGTACAAATGGCGGGACAAACACCGGGGAGCTGTTTTTT. This chain joins TRBV19 and TRBJ2-2; TRBD1 or TRBD2 may be the D gene (6 bases each). The CDR3 contains 15 residues. V shed 7 bases and J shed 2 bases, with 14 bases lying between them. In germline, CDR1 is LNHDA, CDR2 SQIVND (reference sequence). Based on the CDR3 plus reference TRBV19 and TRBJ2-2, the full variable domain is DGGITQSPKYLFRKEGQNVTLSCEQNLNHDAMYWYRQDPGQGLRLIYYSQIVNDFQKGDIAEGYSVSREKKESFPLTVTSAQKNPTAFYLCASTNGGTNTGELFFGEGSRLTVL.

In this sample, this clonotype turned up many times. The chain recombines TRBV5-1 with TRBJ2-6, with D maybe TRBD2 (6 bases). CDR3 size: 15 residues. In germline, CDR1 is SGHRS, CDR2 YFSETQ. Trimming pared 4 bases from V and 2 bases from J, leaving 10 bases between. CDR3 loop: CASSPEGTGANVLTF. The CDR3 nucleotides read TGCGCCAGCAGCCCGGAGGGTACTGGGGCCAACGTCCTGACTTTC.

This clonotype was seen ten or more times. The chain uses TRBV7-2 and TRBJ2-7; 10 positions agree with TRBD2. J was trimmed by 3 bases and V by 1 base; bases with no gene match: 6. Germline lookup yields CDR1 SGHTA and CDR2 FQGNSA. This CDR3 comprises 16 residues. CDR3 coding DNA: TGTGCCAGCAGCTTAGAGCCACTAGCGGGGCTCTACGAGCAGTACTTC. Protein product: CASSLEPLAGLYEQYF.

Concerning this clonotype itself: An end of the junction does not agree with germline; a read error may underlie this. This chain joins TRBV4-2 and TRBJ1-2; no reliable D call. The CDR3 runs to 11 residues. Germline V CDR1 and CDR2: LGHNA, YNFKEQ. CDR3 residues: CASSQGGAVVF. The CDR3 DNA follows: TGTGCCAGCAGCCAAGGAGGCGCAGTCGTCTTC.

This clonotype was seen more than once but under ten times. V is TRBV25-1 and J is TRBJ1-6; no firm D call. The germline V and J ends were trimmed by 5 bases and 7 bases, with 9 bases remaining between them. Per the germline V gene, CDR1 is MGHDK and CDR2 is SYGVNS. The CDR3 has 13 residues. As DNA, the CDR3 is TGTGCCAGCAGTCCCCCGATGAATTCACCCCTCCACTTT. Its protein product is CASSPPMNSPLHF.